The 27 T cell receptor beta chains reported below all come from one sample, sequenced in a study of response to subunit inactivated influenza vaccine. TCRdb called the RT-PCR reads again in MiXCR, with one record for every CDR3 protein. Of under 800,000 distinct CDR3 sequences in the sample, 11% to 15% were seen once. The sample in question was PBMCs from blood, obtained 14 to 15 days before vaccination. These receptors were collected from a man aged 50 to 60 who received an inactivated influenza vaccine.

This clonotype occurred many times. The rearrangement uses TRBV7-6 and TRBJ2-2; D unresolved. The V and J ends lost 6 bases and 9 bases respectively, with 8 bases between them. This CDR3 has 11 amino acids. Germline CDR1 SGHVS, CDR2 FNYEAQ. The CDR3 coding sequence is TGTGCCAGCAGTGCTGCCTGGGAGCTGTTTTTT. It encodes CASSAAWELFF.

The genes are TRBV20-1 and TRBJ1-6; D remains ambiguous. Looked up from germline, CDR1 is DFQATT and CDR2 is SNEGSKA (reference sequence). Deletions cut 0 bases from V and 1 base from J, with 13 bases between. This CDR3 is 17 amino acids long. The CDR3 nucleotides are TGCAGTGCTAGAGACGGAGCGGACTCTTCCTATAATTCACCCCTCCACTTT. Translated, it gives CSARDGADSSYNSPLHF.

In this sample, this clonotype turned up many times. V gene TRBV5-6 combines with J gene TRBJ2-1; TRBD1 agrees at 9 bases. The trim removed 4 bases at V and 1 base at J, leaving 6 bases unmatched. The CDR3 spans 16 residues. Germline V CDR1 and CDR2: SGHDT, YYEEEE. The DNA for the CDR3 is TGTGCCAGCAGCATTGACAGGGGGAGTTCCTACAATGAGCAGTTCTTC. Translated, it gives CASSIDRGSSYNEQFF.

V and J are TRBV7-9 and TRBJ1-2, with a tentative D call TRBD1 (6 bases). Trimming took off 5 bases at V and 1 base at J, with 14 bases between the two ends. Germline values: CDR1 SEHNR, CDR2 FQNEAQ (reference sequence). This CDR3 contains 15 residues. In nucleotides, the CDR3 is TGTGCCAGCAGCCGTAGGACAGAGTTTAACTATGGCTACACCTTC. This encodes CASSRRTEFNYGYTF.

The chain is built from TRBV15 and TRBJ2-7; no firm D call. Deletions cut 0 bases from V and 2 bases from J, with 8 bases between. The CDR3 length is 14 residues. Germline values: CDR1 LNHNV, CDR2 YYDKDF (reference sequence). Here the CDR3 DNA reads TGTGCCACCAGCAGAGATGTGGGCCCCTACGAGCAGTACTTC. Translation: CATSRDVGPYEQYF.

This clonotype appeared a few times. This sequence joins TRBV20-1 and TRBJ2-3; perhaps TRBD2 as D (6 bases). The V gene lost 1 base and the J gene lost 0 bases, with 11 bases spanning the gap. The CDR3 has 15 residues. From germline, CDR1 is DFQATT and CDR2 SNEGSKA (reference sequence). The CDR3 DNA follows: TGCAGTGCTAGAGTACCGGGACTCAGCACAGATACGCAGTATTTT. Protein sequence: CSARVPGLSTDTQYF.

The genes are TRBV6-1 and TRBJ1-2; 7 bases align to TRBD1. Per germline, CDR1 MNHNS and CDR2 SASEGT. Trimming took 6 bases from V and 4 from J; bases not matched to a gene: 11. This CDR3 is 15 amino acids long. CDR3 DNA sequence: TGTGCCAGCAGCCCCCATAGGGACAGAACCTATGGCTACACCTTC. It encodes CASSPHRDRTYGYTF.

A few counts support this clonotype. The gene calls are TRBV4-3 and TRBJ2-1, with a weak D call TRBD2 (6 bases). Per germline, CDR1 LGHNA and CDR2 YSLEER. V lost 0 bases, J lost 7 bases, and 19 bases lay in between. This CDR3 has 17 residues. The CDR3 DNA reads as TGCGCCAGCAGCCAAGATTTTTATTCACAGGCGGGGAATGAGCAGTTCTTC. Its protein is CASSQDFYSQAGNEQFF.

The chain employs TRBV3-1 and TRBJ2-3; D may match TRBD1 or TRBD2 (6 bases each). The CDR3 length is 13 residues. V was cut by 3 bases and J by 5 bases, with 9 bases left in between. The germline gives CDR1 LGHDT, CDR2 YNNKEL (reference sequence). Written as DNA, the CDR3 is TGTGCCAGCAGCCAGGGGGGCAGAGATACGCAGTATTTT. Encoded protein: CASSQGGRDTQYF.

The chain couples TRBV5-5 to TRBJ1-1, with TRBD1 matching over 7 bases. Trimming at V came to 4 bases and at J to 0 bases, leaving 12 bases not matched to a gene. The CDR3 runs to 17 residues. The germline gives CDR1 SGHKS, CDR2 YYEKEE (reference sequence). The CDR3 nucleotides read TGTGCCAGCAGCCTATACAGGGGTTTAAACATGAACACTGAAGCTTTCTTT. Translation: CASSLYRGLNMNTEAFF.

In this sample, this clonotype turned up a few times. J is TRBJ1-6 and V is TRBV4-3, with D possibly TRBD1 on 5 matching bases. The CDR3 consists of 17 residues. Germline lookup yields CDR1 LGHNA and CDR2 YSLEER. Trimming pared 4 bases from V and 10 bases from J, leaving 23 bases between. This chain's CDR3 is CASSRTFIGAGNSPLHF. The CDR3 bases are TGCGCCAGCAGCCGGACCTTTATTGGGGCAGGGAACTCACCCCTCCACTTT.

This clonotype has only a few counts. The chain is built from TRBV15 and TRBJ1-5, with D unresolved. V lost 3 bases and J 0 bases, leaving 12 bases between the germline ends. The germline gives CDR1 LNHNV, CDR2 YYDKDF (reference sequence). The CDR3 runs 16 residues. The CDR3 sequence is CATSRGRQNSNQPQHF. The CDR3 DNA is TGTGCCACCAGCAGGGGCAGGCAAAATAGCAATCAGCCCCAGCATTTT.

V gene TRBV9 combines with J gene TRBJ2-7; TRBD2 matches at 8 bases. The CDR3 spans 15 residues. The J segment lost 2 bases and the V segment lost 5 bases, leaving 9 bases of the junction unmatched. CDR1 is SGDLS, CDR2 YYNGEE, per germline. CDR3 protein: CASSRGTRGTYEQYF. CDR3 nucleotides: TGTGCCAGCAGTCGAGGGACTAGGGGCACCTACGAGCAGTACTTC.

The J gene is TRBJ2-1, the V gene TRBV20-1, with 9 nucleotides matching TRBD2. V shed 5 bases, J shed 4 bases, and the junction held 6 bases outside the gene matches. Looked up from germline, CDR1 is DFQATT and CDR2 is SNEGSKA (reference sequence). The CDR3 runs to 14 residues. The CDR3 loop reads CSAPGLAGYNEQFF. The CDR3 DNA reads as TGCAGTGCTCCCGGGCTAGCGGGGTACAATGAGCAGTTCTTC.

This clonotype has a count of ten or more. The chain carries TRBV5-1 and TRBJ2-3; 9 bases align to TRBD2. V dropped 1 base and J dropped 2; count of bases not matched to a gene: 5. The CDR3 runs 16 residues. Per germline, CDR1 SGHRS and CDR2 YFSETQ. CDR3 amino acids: CASSLPTSGTTDTQYF. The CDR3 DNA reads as TGCGCCAGCAGCTTGCCGACTAGCGGAACCACAGATACGCAGTATTTT.

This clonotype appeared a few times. The CDR3 DNA reads TGTGCCACCAGCAGAAGACAGGGGCCGAATGAAAAACTGTTTTTT. Amino acid sequence: CATSRRQGPNEKLFF. The rearrangement uses TRBV15 and TRBJ1-4; TRBD1 agrees at 8 bases. The CDR3 is 15 amino acids. CDR1 is LNHNV and CDR2 is YYDKDF in the germline V gene (reference sequence). The ends lost 2 bases at V and 5 bases at J; junction bases unmatched: 4.

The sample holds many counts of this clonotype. DNA for the CDR3: TGCGCCAGCAGCTGGGCTAGCGGGGGATATGAGCAGTTCTTC. It codes for CASSWASGGYEQFF. V is TRBV5-1 and J is TRBJ2-1; 10 bases match TRBD2. Germline assignment: CDR1 SGHRS and CDR2 YFSETQ. The CDR3 is 14 amino acids. J lost 8 bases, V lost 3 bases, and 5 bases had no gene match. The variable domain in full, with the rest retrieved from reference TRBV5-1 and TRBJ2-1, is KAGVTQTPRYLIKTRGQQVTLSCSPISGHRSVSWYQQTPGQGLQFLFEYFSETQRNKGNFPGRFSGRQFSNSRSEMNVSTLELGDSALYLCASSWASGGYEQFFGPGTRLTVL.

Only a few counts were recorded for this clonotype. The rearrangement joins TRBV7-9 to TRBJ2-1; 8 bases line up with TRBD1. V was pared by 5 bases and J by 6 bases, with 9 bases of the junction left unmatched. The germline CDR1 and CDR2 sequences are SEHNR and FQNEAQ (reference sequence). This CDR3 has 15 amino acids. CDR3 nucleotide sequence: TGTGCCAGCAGCGCCCGACAGACAGGGGTCAATGAGCAGTTCTTC. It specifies CASSARQTGVNEQFF.

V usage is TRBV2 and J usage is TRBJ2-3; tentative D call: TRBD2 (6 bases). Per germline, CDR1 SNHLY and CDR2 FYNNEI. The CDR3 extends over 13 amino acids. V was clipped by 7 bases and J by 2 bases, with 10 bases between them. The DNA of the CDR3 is TGTGCCAGCATAAGGGAGGTCACAGATACGCAGTATTTT. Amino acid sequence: CASIREVTDTQYF.

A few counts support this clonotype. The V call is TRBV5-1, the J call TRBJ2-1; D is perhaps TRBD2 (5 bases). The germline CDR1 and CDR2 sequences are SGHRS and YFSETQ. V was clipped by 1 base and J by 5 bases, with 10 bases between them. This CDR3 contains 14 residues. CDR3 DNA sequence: TGCGCCAGCAGCTTGTGGCGGGCAGACAATGAGCAGTTCTTC. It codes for CASSLWRADNEQFF.

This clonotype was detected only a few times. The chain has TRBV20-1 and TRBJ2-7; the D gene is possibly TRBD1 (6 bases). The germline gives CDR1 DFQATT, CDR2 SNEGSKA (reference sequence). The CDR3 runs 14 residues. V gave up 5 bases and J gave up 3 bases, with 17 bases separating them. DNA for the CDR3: TGCAGTGCTCCGGGCCGGGACATTCTCTACGAGCAGTACTTC. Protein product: CSAPGRDILYEQYF.

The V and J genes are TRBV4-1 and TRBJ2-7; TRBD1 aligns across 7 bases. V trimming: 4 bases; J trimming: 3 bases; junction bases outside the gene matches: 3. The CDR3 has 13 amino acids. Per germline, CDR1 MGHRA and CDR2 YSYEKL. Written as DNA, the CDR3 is TGCGCCAGCAGCCCCGGACAGGACTACGAGCAGTACTTC. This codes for CASSPGQDYEQYF.

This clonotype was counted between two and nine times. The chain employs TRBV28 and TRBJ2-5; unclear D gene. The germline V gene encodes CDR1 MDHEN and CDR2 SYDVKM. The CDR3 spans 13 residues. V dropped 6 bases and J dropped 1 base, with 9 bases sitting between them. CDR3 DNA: TGTGCCAGCAGCCTACATATCCAAGAGACCCAGTACTTC. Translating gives CASSLHIQETQYF.

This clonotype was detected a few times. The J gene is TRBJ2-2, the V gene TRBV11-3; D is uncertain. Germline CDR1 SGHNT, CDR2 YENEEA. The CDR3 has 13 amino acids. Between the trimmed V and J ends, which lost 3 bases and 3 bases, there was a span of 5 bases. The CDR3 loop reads CASSFYDTGELFF. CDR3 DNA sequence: TGTGCCAGCAGCTTCTACGACACCGGGGAGCTGTTTTTT.

CDR3: CASSGRQGSSMNTEAFF. The CDR3, as DNA: TGTGCCAGCAGCGGTAGACAGGGATCCTCTATGAACACTGAAGCTTTCTTT. This chain links TRBV7-2 with TRBJ1-1, with TRBD1 identical over 7 bases. The length of the CDR3 is 17 residues. After removal of 5 bases from V and 0 bases from J, the junction contained 12 bases not matched to a gene. The germline V gene encodes CDR1 SGHTA and CDR2 FQGNSA.

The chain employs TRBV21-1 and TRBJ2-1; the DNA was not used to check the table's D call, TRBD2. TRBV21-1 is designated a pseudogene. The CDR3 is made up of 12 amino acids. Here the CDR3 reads CASSRLLAEQFF. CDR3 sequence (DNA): TGTGCCAGCAGCCGATTACTAGCGGAGCAGTTCTTC.

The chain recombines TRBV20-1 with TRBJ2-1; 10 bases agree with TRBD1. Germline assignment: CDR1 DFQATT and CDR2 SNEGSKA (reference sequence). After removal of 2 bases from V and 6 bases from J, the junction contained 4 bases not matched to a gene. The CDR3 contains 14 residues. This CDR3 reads CSARTGQGINEQFF. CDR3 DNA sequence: TGCAGTGCTAGAACGGGACAGGGGATCAATGAGCAGTTCTTC.